The next 14 T cell receptor beta chains were all read from a single sample in a study of early T cells in non-severe SARS-CoV-2 infection. TCRdb used MiXCR to reprocess the 5' RACE reads, holding one entry per CDR3 protein. The profile shows 54,000 or so distinct CDR3 sequences, around 6% of them singletons. The specimen was whole blood. The source of these receptors is an adult who was a healthcare worker with PCR-confirmed SARS-CoV-2 infection or an uninfected control (not recorded which).

The chain recombines TRBV12-3 or TRBV12-4 with TRBJ2-5, with D uncertain. The CDR3 extends over 15 amino acids. V lost 3 bases and J lost 3, with 14 bases in between. The chain's CDR3 is CASSFLSGRKETQYF. In DNA, the CDR3 is TGTGCCAGCAGTTTTCTGTCTGGCCGGAAAGAGACCCAGTACTTC.

This clonotype was recorded at least ten times. The V call is TRBV10-3, the J call TRBJ2-6; tentative D call: TRBD2 (5 bases). The CDR3 runs to 15 residues. Trimming pared 3 bases from V and 1 base from J, leaving 7 bases between. CDR1 ENHRY and CDR2 SYGVKD come from the germline V gene. The chain's CDR3 is CAISEPGSGANVLTF. As DNA, the CDR3 is TGTGCCATCAGTGAACCGGGATCTGGGGCCAACGTCCTGACTTTC.

This clonotype came up a few times. V and J are TRBV5-5 and TRBJ1-4, with 8 positions matching TRBD1. Germline V gene lookup returns CDR1 SGHKS and CDR2 YYEKEE (reference sequence). The CDR3 sequence is 14 residues long. The V segment lost 2 bases and the J segment 7 bases; nucleotides outside the gene matches: 4. CDR3 sequence (DNA): TGTGCCAGCAGCTTAACCGGGACAGGTGAAAAACTGTTTTTT. It yields the protein CASSLTGTGEKLFF.

The sample holds a few counts of this clonotype. The rearrangement uses TRBV12-3 or TRBV12-4 and TRBJ2-2; weak D call: TRBD2 (5 bases). The CDR3 totals 13 residues. V gave up 4 bases and J gave up 5 bases, with 8 bases separating them. CDR3 DNA sequence: TGTGCCAGCAGTTGGCTAGCAACCGGGGAGCTGTTTTTT. The encoded protein is CASSWLATGELFF.

This clonotype was seen ten or more times. The rearrangement joins TRBV19 to TRBJ2-2; D is uncertain. The CDR3 length is 14 residues. The germline V gene encodes CDR1 LNHDA and CDR2 SQIVND (reference sequence). Trimming removed 3 bases at V and 6 bases at J, with 11 bases between. In DNA, the CDR3 is TGTGCCAGTAGTATGAACTTAGCCCCCGGGGAGCTGTTTTTT. It yields the protein CASSMNLAPGELFF.

This clonotype was recorded a few times. This chain joins TRBV29-1 and TRBJ2-7, with 9 positions matching TRBD1. Germline trimming cut 5 bases from V and 7 bases from J; bases unmatched to any gene: 9. The V gene's germline CDR1 is SQVTM and CDR2 ANQGSEA. The CDR3 spans 13 residues. DNA of the CDR3: TGCAGCGTTATCCCGGGACAGGGTTATGAGCAGTACTTC. Amino acid sequence: CSVIPGQGYEQYF.

V gene TRBV25-1 combines with J gene TRBJ2-7; no definite D call. The V gene lost 1 base and the J gene lost 4 bases, with 5 bases spanning the gap. CDR3 length equals 12 residues. The V gene's germline CDR1 is MGHDK and CDR2 SYGVNS. The CDR3 DNA is TGTGCCAGCAGTGAATTTGGGTACGAGCAGTACTTC. It is translated as CASSEFGYEQYF.

This clonotype was recorded many times. The chain has TRBV29-1 and TRBJ2-7; D unresolved. The CDR3 runs to 10 residues. The germline V gene encodes CDR1 SQVTM and CDR2 ANQGSEA. Trimming left V 4 bases short and J 2 bases short, with 3 bases between. In DNA, the CDR3 is TGCAGCGTTGGGACCTACGAGCAGTACTTC. Its translation is CSVGTYEQYF.

Only a few counts were recorded for this clonotype. The chain joins TRBV29-1 to TRBJ2-1; the match to TRBD2 covers 11 bases. V shed 6 bases and J 0 bases; nucleotides not matched to a gene: 1. The length of the CDR3 is 14 residues. Germline-derived CDR1 and CDR2 are SQVTM and ANQGSEA. The CDR3 is CSVGLAVSYNEQFF. The CDR3 bases are TGCAGCGTGGGACTAGCGGTCTCCTACAATGAGCAGTTCTTC.

This clonotype was counted many times. V is TRBV12-3 or TRBV12-4 and J is TRBJ1-5; 7 nucleotides line up with TRBD1. This CDR3 comprises 14 residues. V trimming: 5 bases; J trimming: 5 bases; junction bases outside the gene matches: 6. CDR3 sequence (DNA): TGTGCCAGCAGTGAGGGGGCTGCACATCAGCCCCAGCATTTT. This encodes CASSEGAAHQPQHF.

The sample holds many counts of this clonotype. V and J are TRBV29-1 and TRBJ2-7; D is possibly TRBD1 (6 bases). Germline V CDR1 and CDR2: SQVTM, ANQGSEA. The CDR3 totals 14 residues. Trimming pared 5 bases from V and 0 bases from J, leaving 14 bases between. The CDR3 nucleotides are TGCAGCGTTCTGACAGGCCTGAGCTCCTACGAGCAGTACTTC. It encodes CSVLTGLSSYEQYF.

This clonotype was counted many times. The chain is built from TRBV13 and TRBJ1-5; D perhaps matches TRBD1 (6 bases). With 5 bases removed from V and 0 bases from J, the gap between germline ends came to 17 bases. The CDR3 is made up of 17 amino acids. Germline V CDR1 and CDR2: PRHDT, FYEKMQ (reference sequence). The CDR3 here is CASSQQGGFYSNQPQHF. The DNA of the CDR3 is TGTGCCAGCAGCCAGCAAGGGGGATTCTATAGCAATCAGCCCCAGCATTTT.

This clonotype was detected a few times. This chain joins TRBV7-9 and TRBJ2-4; 7 nucleotides align to TRBD2. This CDR3 region has 17 residues. V trimming: 2 bases; J trimming: 4 bases; junction bases outside the gene matches: 11. Per the germline V gene, CDR1 is SEHNR and CDR2 is FQNEAQ (reference sequence). In nucleotides, the CDR3 is TGTGCCAGCAGCTTATTGCGTAGCGGGTCAGGAAAAAACATTCAGTACTTC. Translation gives CASSLLRSGSGKNIQYF. Based on the CDR3 plus reference TRBV7-9 and TRBJ2-4, the full variable domain is DTGVSQNPRHKITKRGQNVTFRCDPISEHNRLYWYRQTLGQGPEFLTYFQNEAQLEKSRLLSDRFSAERPKGSFSTLEIQRTEQGDSAMYLCASSLLRSGSGKNIQYFGAGTRLSVL.

This clonotype was seen repeatedly, ten times or more. The chain combines TRBV7-8 with TRBJ2-3, with D hard to call. CDR1 is SGHVS and CDR2 is FQNEAQ in the germline V gene. V lost 10 bases to trimming and J lost 5 bases, with 10 bases between them. This CDR3 contains 11 residues. Here the CDR3 reads CATSELDTQYF. The CDR3, as DNA: TGTGCCACTTCGGAGCTAGATACGCAGTATTTT.